Following are 26 T cell receptor beta chains from one sample sequenced in a study of shared clonotypes between healthy human individuals. The method was immunoSEQ multiplex PCR; TCRdb's version includes in-frame clones alone and lacks a portion of them. Among 2 million to 2.5 million clones, 90% to 97% were seen once, and the ten largest hold around 0.13%. Sequenced material: naive CD4+ T cells sorted from blood. As to subset: CD45RA+ positively selected. The receptor source for this set is a man younger than 35 in good health.

V and J are TRBV6-1 and TRBJ1-6, with D possibly being TRBD1 (6 bases). CDR1 MNHNS and CDR2 SASEGT come from the germline V gene. The CDR3 length is 15 residues. With 4 bases removed from V and 5 bases from J, the gap between germline ends came to 12 bases. DNA for the CDR3: TGTGCCAGCAGTGCTCTCAGGGGCGATAATTCACCCCTCCACTTT. Protein sequence: CASSALRGDNSPLHF.

The J gene is TRBJ2-7, the V gene TRBV7-6, with TRBD2 identical over 11 bases. The V gene end was trimmed by 9 bases and the J gene end by 7 bases; junction bases not matched to a gene: 23. This CDR3 comprises 18 residues. Germline loops: CDR1 SGHVS, CDR2 FNYEAQ. The CDR3 spells CASTSPGLAAEGGREQYF. Written as DNA, the CDR3 is TGTGCCAGTACATCGCCGGGACTAGCGGCGGAGGGAGGACGGGAGCAGTACTTC.

The gene calls are TRBV6-5 and TRBJ2-1, with 9 bases that match TRBD2. This CDR3 contains 15 residues. With 7 bases clipped from V and 8 bases from J, the junction kept 12 bases outside the gene matches. In germline, CDR1 is MNHEY, CDR2 SVGAGI. CDR3 in amino acids: CASKGAGGPSDEQFF. CDR3 DNA: TGTGCCAGCAAGGGGGCGGGAGGGCCATCCGATGAGCAGTTCTTC.

The rearrangement joins TRBV10-3 to TRBJ2-4; D is perhaps TRBD1 or TRBD2 (5 bases each). Trimming stripped 2 bases from V and 5 bases from J, with 16 bases between. The CDR3 contains 16 residues. Germline V gene lookup returns CDR1 ENHRY and CDR2 SYGVKD. Written as DNA, the CDR3 is TGTGCCATCAGTGAGGGGACCCCGAATGGCCAAAACATTCAGTACTTC. It codes for CAISEGTPNGQNIQYF.

V usage is TRBV7-2 and J usage is TRBJ2-1, with 8 bases that match TRBD2. The germline CDR1 and CDR2 sequences are SGHTA and FQGNSA. The CDR3 totals 15 residues. Losses at the gene ends were 6 bases for V and 8 bases for J; bases not matched to a gene: 12. CDR3 in DNA: TGTGCCAGCAGAGTGAGGGGACTAGTTCTCGATGAGCAGTTCTTC. This gives the protein CASRVRGLVLDEQFF.

CDR3 in DNA: TGTGCCAGCAGCGAAACGACAGTTACCAATGAAAAACTGTTTTTT. This encodes CASSETTVTNEKLFF. This chain connects TRBV2 to TRBJ1-4; D is possibly TRBD1 (5 bases). Trimming shortened V by 6 bases and J by 5 bases, and 16 bases separated the two germline ends. The CDR3 covers 15 residues. CDR1 is SNHLY, CDR2 FYNNEI, per germline.

The CDR3 loop is CASSPKQGYSYNEQFF. Written as DNA, the CDR3 is TGTGCCAGCAGTCCAAAACAGGGGTACTCCTACAATGAGCAGTTCTTC. The gene calls are TRBV2 and TRBJ2-1; TRBD1 matches 7 bases. The J segment lost 0 bases and the V segment lost 5 bases, leaving 7 bases of the junction unmatched. The V gene's germline CDR1 is SNHLY and CDR2 FYNNEI. The CDR3 loop spans 16 amino acids. Variable domain in full (rest from reference TRBV2 and TRBJ2-1): EPEVTQTPSHQVTQMGQEVILRCVPISNHLYFYWYRQILGQKVEFLVSFYNNEISEKSEIFDDQFSVERPDGSNFTLKIRSTKLEDSAMYFCASSPKQGYSYNEQFFGPGTRLTVL.

This clone appeared once. This rearrangement joins TRBV30 to TRBJ2-2; D gene uncertain. V was trimmed by 0 bases and J by 6 bases, leaving 5 bases between them. The length of the CDR3 is 12 residues. Per germline, CDR1 GTSNPN and CDR2 SVGIG (reference sequence). In DNA, the CDR3 is TGTGCCTGGAGTGTAGAGGCCGGGGAGCTGTTTTTT. Its translation is CAWSVEAGELFF. Variable domain in full (rest from reference TRBV30 and TRBJ2-2): SQTIHQWPATLVQPVGSPLSLECTVEGTSNPNLYWYRQAAGRGLQLLFYSVGIGQISSEVPQNLSASRPQDRQFILSSKKLLLSDSGFYLCAWSVEAGELFFGEGSRLTVL.

The chain links TRBV30 to TRBJ2-3; 15 bases match TRBD2. The CDR3 spans 18 residues. Germline CDR1 is GTSNPN and CDR2 is SVGIG (reference sequence). Trimming removed 3 bases from V and 5 bases from J; junction bases left unmatched: 12. CDR3 protein: CAWRKFRTSGRVGDTQYF. CDR3 DNA sequence: TGTGCCTGGAGGAAATTTCGGACTAGCGGGAGGGTGGGAGATACGCAGTATTTT.

The chain is built from TRBV29-1 and TRBJ2-5; no clear D. V was shortened by 4 bases and J by 3 bases, with 9 bases between the two germline ends. Germline V lookup: CDR1 SQVTM, CDR2 ANQGSEA. This CDR3 has 12 residues. In nucleotides, the CDR3 is TGCAGCGTTGGGGCAGGCAAAGAGACCCAGTACTTC. As protein: CSVGAGKETQYF.

This chain joins TRBV11-2 and TRBJ2-5, with D perhaps TRBD1 or TRBD2 (5 bases each). Germline V CDR1 and CDR2: SGHAT, FQNNGV. Trimming took off 2 bases at V and 4 bases at J, with 14 bases between the two ends. This CDR3 comprises 15 residues. The CDR3 nucleotides are TGTGCCAGCAGCTTATACCAAATTGGGGGAGAGACCCAGTACTTC. Amino acids: CASSLYQIGGETQYF.

DNA of the CDR3: TGTGCCAGCAGCTTGGAGGGGACGCCTGGAAACACCATATATTTT. It translates to CASSLEGTPGNTIYF. This chain connects TRBV11-3 to TRBJ1-3; D perhaps matches TRBD1 (5 bases). Germline-derived CDR1 and CDR2 are SGHNT and YENEEA. V was trimmed by 3 bases and J by 2 bases, leaving 11 bases between them. CDR3 size: 15 residues.

CDR3 coding DNA: TGCGCCAGCAGCCGAAACACTAGGACCTCTACGCAGTATTTT. Translating it yields CASSRNTRTSTQYF. The genes are TRBV4-3 and TRBJ2-3; maybe TRBD2 (5 bases). Trimming removed 4 bases from V and 8 bases from J, with 16 bases in between. Germline V lookup: CDR1 LGHNA, CDR2 YSLEER. The CDR3 length is 14 residues.

V is TRBV9 and J is TRBJ2-6; no clear D gene. Trimming took off 3 bases at V and 0 bases at J, with 7 bases between the two ends. Germline CDR1 SGDLS, CDR2 YYNGEE. The length of the CDR3 is 15 residues. The CDR3 is CASSGPRSGANVLTF. The DNA for the CDR3 is TGTGCCAGCAGCGGGCCTCGCTCTGGGGCCAACGTCCTGACTTTC.

V usage is TRBV5-5 and J usage is TRBJ2-7; D call uncertain. V was clipped by 5 bases and J by 7 bases, with 16 bases between them. The length of the CDR3 is 13 residues. Germline V lookup: CDR1 SGHKS, CDR2 YYEKEE (reference sequence). The CDR3 loop is CASSTEGLGEQYF. The CDR3 nucleotides read TGTGCCAGCAGTACCGAAGGGCTGGGGGAGCAGTACTTC. Complete variable domain (other parts from reference TRBV5-5 and TRBJ2-7): DAGVTQSPTHLIKTRGQQVTLRCSPISGHKSVSWYQQVLGQGPQFIFQYYEKEERGRGNFPDRFSARQFPNYSSELNVNALLLGDSALYLCASSTEGLGEQYFGPGTRLTVT.

The chain combines TRBV5-4 with TRBJ2-3, with 14 bases that match TRBD2. Germline CDR1 and CDR2: SGHNT and YYREEE (reference sequence). Unmatched junction bases numbered 2, after V lost 2 bases and J lost 3 bases. CDR3 length: 16 amino acids. The CDR3 bases are TGTGCCAGCAGCTTCGGACTAGCGGGAGGAACAGATACGCAGTATTTT. It is translated as CASSFGLAGGTDTQYF. The variable domain in full, with the rest retrieved from reference TRBV5-4 and TRBJ2-3, is ETGVTQSPTHLIKTRGQQVTLRCSSQSGHNTVSWYQQALGQGPQFIFQYYREEENGRGNFPPRFSGLQFPNYSSELNVNALELDDSALYLCASSFGLAGGTDTQYFGPGTRLTVL.

As concerns this clone: Other DNA sequences in the sample encode the same CDR3. V usage is TRBV4-3 and J usage is TRBJ2-3; possibly TRBD2 for D (5 bases). The V end was cut by 0 bases, the J end by 6 bases, with 7 bases between. The CDR3 length is 13 residues. Germline V CDR1 and CDR2: LGHNA, YSLEER. The CDR3 sequence is CASSQDSGDTQYF. As DNA, the CDR3 is TGCGCCAGCAGCCAAGATTCGGGGGATACGCAGTATTTT.

The chain couples TRBV6-5 to TRBJ1-6; 11 bases are shared with TRBD1. CDR3 length equals 14 residues. The germline CDR1 and CDR2 sequences are MNHEY and SVGAGI. J was trimmed by 14 bases and V by 5 bases; bases with no gene match: 8. The CDR3 DNA sequence: TGTGCCAGCAGTACGGGACAGGGGGTCGGATCCCTCCACTTT. Translated: CASSTGQGVGSLHF.

Concerning this clone: This CDR3 is also generated by other DNA sequences in the sample. The rearrangement links TRBV5-1 to TRBJ2-5; D may match TRBD1 or TRBD2 (6 bases each). Germline CDR1 and CDR2: SGHRS and YFSETQ. CDR3 length equals 15 residues. V lost 0 bases to trimming and J lost 2 bases, with 11 bases between them. CDR3 sequence: CASSLAGAAQETQYF. CDR3 DNA: TGCGCCAGCAGCTTGGCGGGGGCAGCGCAAGAGACCCAGTACTTC.

The J gene is TRBJ2-7, the V gene TRBV10-3, with TRBD1 identical over 9 bases. V lost 6 bases, J lost 7 bases, and 7 bases stayed unmatched. The CDR3 totals 13 residues. From germline, CDR1 is ENHRY and CDR2 SYGVKD. This chain's CDR3 is CAIRWDRAGEQYF. CDR3 bases: TGTGCCATCAGGTGGGACAGGGCGGGGGAGCAGTACTTC.

The CDR3, as DNA: TGTGCCAGCAGTGAAAGGAGAGGGGATGGGACAGCATACGCGAATACTTCCTATGGCTACACCTTC. It is translated as CASSERRGDGTAYANTSYGYTF. The chain uses TRBV2 and TRBJ1-2; 7 bases align to TRBD1. The CDR3 has 22 amino acids. Germline CDR1 and CDR2: SNHLY and FYNNEI. The V segment lost 2 bases and the J segment 4 bases; nucleotides outside the gene matches: 28.

V is TRBV11-2 and J is TRBJ1-2; D may be TRBD1 (5 bases). Trimming cost V 4 bases and J 0 bases, with 12 bases left between them. Germline V gene lookup returns CDR1 SGHAT and CDR2 FQNNGV. This CDR3 contains 15 residues. The CDR3 region has the DNA TGTGCCAGCAGCTCCGGGGGGGAGGCTAACTATGGCTACACCTTC. Protein sequence: CASSSGGEANYGYTF.

The chain uses TRBV6-6 and TRBJ2-7; D gene unclear. The V and J ends lost 2 bases and 0 bases respectively, with 11 bases between them. Germline values: CDR1 MNHNY, CDR2 SVGAGI (reference sequence). The CDR3 totals 15 residues. The CDR3 loop reads CASSYIAAFSYEQYF. CDR3 coding DNA: TGTGCCAGCAGTTACATCGCAGCCTTCTCCTACGAGCAGTACTTC.

This clone was found once. The junction and the germline gene differ at one end; a read error may be behind it. This chain joins TRBV7-7 and TRBJ2-7; 9 bases are shared with TRBD1. The CDR3 is 13 amino acids. Germline V CDR1 and CDR2: SSHAT, FNYEAQ (reference sequence). Here the CDR3 reads CASSSGTGREQYF. In DNA, the CDR3 is TGTGCTAGCAGCTCTGGGACAGGGAGGGAGCAGTACTTC.

This clone was counted once. This chain links TRBV10-2 with TRBJ2-7; 7 bases align to TRBD1. The CDR3 is made up of 16 amino acids. Trimming removed 6 bases from V and 2 bases from J; junction bases left unmatched: 13. Germline CDR1 is WSHSY and CDR2 is SAAADI. Here the CDR3 DNA reads TGCGCCAGCAGCGCCACCCTGGACAGGCTGGCCTACGAGCAGTACTTC. It encodes CASSATLDRLAYEQYF.

V and J are TRBV19 and TRBJ2-7; either TRBD1 or TRBD2 may supply D (5 bases each). The CDR3 length is 17 residues. V dropped 4 bases and J dropped 7 bases, with 26 bases sitting between them. Germline V gene sequence: CDR1 LNHDA, CDR2 SQIVND (reference sequence). DNA for the CDR3: TGTGCCAGTAGTAGAGGCAGCGACAGCATCTCCTCGGGGGAGCAGTACTTC. It codes for CASSRGSDSISSGEQYF. The whole variable domain, remainder taken from reference TRBV19 and TRBJ2-7, is DGGITQSPKYLFRKEGQNVTLSCEQNLNHDAMYWYRQDPGQGLRLIYYSQIVNDFQKGDIAEGYSVSREKKESFPLTVTSAQKNPTAFYLCASSRGSDSISSGEQYFGPGTRLTVT.